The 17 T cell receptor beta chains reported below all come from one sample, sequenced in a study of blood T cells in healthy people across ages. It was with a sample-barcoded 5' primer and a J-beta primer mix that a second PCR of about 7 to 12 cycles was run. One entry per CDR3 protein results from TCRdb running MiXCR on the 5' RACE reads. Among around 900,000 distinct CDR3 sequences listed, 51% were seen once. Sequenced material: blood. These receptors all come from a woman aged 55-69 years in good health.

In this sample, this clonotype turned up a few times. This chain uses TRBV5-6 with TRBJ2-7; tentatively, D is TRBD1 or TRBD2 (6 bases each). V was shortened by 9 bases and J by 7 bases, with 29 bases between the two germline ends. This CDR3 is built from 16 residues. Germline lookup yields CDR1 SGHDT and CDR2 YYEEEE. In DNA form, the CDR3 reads TGTGCCACTACATTTTGGAAGGGGGGCTCCTACAATGAGCAGTACTTC. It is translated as CATTFWKGGSYNEQYF.

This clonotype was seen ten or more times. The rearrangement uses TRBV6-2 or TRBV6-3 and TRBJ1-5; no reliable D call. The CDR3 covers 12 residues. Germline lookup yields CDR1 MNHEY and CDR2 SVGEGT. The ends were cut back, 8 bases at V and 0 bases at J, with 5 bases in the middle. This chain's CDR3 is CASRASNQPQHF. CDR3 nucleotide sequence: TGTGCCAGCCGGGCTAGCAATCAGCCCCAGCATTTT.

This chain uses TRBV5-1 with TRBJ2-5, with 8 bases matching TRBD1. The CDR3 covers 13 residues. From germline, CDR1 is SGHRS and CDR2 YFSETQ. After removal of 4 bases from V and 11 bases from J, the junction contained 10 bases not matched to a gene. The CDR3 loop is CASSNGQGGEQYF. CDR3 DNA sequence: TGCGCCAGCAGCAACGGACAGGGTGGTGAGCAGTACTTC.

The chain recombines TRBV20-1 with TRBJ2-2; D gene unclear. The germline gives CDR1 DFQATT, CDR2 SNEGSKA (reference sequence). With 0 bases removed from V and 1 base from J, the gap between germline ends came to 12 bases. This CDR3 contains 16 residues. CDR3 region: CSARDPLTQNTGELFF. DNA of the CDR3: TGCAGTGCTAGAGATCCACTGACACAGAACACCGGGGAGCTGTTTTTT.

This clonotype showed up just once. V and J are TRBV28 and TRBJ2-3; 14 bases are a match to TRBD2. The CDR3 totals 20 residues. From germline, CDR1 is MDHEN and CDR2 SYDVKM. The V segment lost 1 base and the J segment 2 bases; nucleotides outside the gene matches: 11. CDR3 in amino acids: CASSLFRLAGGLGSTDTQYF. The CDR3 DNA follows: TGTGCCAGCAGTTTATTCCGACTAGCGGGAGGGTTGGGGTCCACAGATACGCAGTATTTT.

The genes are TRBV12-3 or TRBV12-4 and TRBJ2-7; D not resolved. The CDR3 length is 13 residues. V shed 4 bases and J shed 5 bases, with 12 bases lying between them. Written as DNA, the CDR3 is TGTGCCAGCAGTTCCCTCTTTCGAGACGAGCAGTACTTC. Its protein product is CASSSLFRDEQYF.

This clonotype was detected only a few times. The CDR3 reads CASRVVQNYGYTF. CDR3 DNA sequence: TGTGCCAGCAGAGTAGTACAGAACTATGGCTACACCTTC. The rearrangement joins TRBV2 to TRBJ1-2; no reliable D call. This CDR3 contains 13 residues. In germline, CDR1 is SNHLY, CDR2 FYNNEI. Between the trimmed V and J ends, which lost 6 bases and 2 bases, there was a span of 10 bases.

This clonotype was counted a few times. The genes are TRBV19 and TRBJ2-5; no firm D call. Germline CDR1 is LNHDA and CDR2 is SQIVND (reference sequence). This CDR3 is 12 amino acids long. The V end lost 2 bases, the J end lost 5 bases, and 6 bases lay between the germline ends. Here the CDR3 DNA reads TGTGCCAGTAGTATATCCGACGAGACCCAGTACTTC. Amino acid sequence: CASSISDETQYF.

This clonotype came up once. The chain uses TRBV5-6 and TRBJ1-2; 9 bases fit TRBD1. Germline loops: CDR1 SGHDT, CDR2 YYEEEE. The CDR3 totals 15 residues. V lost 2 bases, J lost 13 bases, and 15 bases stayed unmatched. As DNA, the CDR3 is TGTGCCAGCAGCTTCCGGGACAGGGAGTTTGTTGTGGGCACCTTC. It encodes CASSFRDREFVVGTF.

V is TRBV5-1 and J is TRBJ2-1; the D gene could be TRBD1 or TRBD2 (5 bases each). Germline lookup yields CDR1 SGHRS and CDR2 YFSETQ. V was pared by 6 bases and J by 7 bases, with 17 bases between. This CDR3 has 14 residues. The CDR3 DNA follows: TGCGCCAGCAACACCGGGGCCGTTATGAATGAGCAGTTCTTC. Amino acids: CASNTGAVMNEQFF.

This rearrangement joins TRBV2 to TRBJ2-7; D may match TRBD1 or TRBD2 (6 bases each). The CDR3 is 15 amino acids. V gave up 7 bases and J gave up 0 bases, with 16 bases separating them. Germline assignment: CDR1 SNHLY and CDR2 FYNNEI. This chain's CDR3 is CASMGGTGISYEQYF. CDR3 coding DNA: TGTGCCAGCATGGGGGGCACAGGGATCTCCTACGAGCAGTACTTC. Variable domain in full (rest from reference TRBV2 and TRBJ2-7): EPEVTQTPSHQVTQMGQEVILRCVPISNHLYFYWYRQILGQKVEFLVSFYNNEISEKSEIFDDQFSVERPDGSNFTLKIRSTKLEDSAMYFCASMGGTGISYEQYFGPGTRLTVT.

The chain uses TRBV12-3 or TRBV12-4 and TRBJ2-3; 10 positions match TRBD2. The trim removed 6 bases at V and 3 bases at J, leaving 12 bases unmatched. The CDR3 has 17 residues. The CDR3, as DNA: TGTGCCAGCAGCCCCGTGCCACTAGCGGGATTAACAGATACGCAGTATTTT. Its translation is CASSPVPLAGLTDTQYF.

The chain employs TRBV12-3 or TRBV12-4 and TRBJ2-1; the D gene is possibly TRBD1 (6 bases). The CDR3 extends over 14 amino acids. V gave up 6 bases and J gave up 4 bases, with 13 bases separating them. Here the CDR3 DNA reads TGTGCCAGCAGGGTTGGACAGATTTACAATGAGCAGTTCTTC. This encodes CASRVGQIYNEQFF.

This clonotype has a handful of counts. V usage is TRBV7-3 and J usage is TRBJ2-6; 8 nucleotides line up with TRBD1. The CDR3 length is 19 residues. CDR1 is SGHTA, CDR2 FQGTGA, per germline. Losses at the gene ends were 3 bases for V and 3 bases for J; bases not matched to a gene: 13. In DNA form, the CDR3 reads TGTGCCAGCAGCTTCCCCGGGGCGACAGGGGAGAATGGGGCCAACGTCCTGACTTTC. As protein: CASSFPGATGENGANVLTF.

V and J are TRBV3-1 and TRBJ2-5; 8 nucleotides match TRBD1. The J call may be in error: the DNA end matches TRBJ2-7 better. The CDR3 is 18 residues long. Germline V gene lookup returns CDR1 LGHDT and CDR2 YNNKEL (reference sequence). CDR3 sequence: CASSQDLRTGRWLYEQYF. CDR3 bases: TGTGCCAGCAGCCAAGATCTACGGACAGGGCGGTGGTTATACGAGCAGTACTTC.

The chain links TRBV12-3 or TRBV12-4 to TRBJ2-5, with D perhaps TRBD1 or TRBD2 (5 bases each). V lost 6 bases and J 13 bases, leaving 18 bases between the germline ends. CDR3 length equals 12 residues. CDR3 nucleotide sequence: TGTGCCAGCAGCAATTTCGGGGACGAGCTGTACTTC. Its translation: CASSNFGDELYF.

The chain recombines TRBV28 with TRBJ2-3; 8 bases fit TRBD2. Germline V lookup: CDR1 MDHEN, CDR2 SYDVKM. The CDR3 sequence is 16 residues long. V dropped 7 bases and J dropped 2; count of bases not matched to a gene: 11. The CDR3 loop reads CASMVAREDNTDTQYF. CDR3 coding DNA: TGTGCCAGCATGGTGGCGCGGGAGGACAACACAGATACGCAGTATTTT.